The T cell receptor (beta chain) described here comes from a study of control samples from healthy donors and cancer patients. TCRdb's copy holds only in-frame clones and misses some; the assay was immunoSEQ multiplex PCR. The profile shows fewer than 120,000 clones, around 87% of them singletons. This TCR was recovered from a woman in her sixties with lung cancer. Sequencing was carried out using PBMCs.

The CDR3, as DNA: TGTGCCTCCACCAGGAGGGGCACTGAAGCTTTCTTT. Translating gives CASTRRGTEAFF. V is TRBV11-3 and J is TRBJ1-1; tentatively, D is TRBD1 (5 bases). The V end was cut by 11 bases, the J end by 4 bases, with 14 bases between. The V gene's germline CDR1 is SGHNT and CDR2 YENEEA. The CDR3 extends over 12 amino acids.